These 21 T cell receptor beta chains came from one sample sequenced in a study of blood T cells in healthy people across ages. Then a second PCR, running about 6 to 12 cycles, was carried out with a sample-barcoded 5' primer and a J-beta primer mix. TCRdb re-derived calls from the 5' RACE reads in MiXCR, one entry per CDR3 protein. The repertoire holds around 800,000 distinct CDR3 sequences, with around 62% as singletons. The sequenced material came from blood. All receptors derive from a man aged 25-40 years in good health.

Only a few counts were recorded for this clonotype. This sequence joins TRBV29-1 and TRBJ2-6; D uncertain. This CDR3 contains 16 residues. Germline V gives CDR1 SQVTM, CDR2 ANQGSEA. V was shortened by 3 bases and J by 0 bases, with 12 bases between the two germline ends. DNA for the CDR3: TGCAGCGTTGAGGTGCAGAGTCGCTCTGGGGCCAACGTCCTGACTTTC. Amino acids: CSVEVQSRSGANVLTF.

This chain links TRBV9 with TRBJ2-1; D might be TRBD2 (6 bases). This CDR3 has 15 residues. Germline assignment: CDR1 SGDLS and CDR2 YYNGEE. The ends were cut back, 5 bases at V and 1 base at J, with 13 bases in the middle. The CDR3 DNA follows: TGTGCCAGCAGTGACGGGGGTAGGTCCTACAATGAGCAGTTCTTC. Protein: CASSDGGRSYNEQFF.

CDR3 loop: CASSLSQGVNEQFF. CDR3 coding DNA: TGTGCCAGCAGCTTAAGTCAGGGGGTCAATGAGCAGTTCTTC. The V and J genes are TRBV7-3 and TRBJ2-1; TRBD1 agrees at 7 bases. The length of the CDR3 is 14 residues. The J segment lost 6 bases and the V segment lost 1 base, leaving 3 bases of the junction unmatched. Germline V lookup: CDR1 SGHTA, CDR2 FQGTGA.

The chain joins TRBV6-4 to TRBJ2-3; TRBD2 matches 7 bases. J lost 1 base, V lost 0 bases, and 4 bases had no gene match. Germline CDR1 and CDR2: MRHNA and SNTAGT. This CDR3 region has 16 residues. In DNA form, the CDR3 reads TGTGCCAGCAGTGACTCGGCTGCGGGGGGCACAGATACGCAGTATTTT. This sequence encodes CASSDSAAGGTDTQYF.

The gene calls are TRBV28 and TRBJ2-4; weak D call: TRBD1 (5 bases). Germline CDR1 is MDHEN and CDR2 is SYDVKM. The length of the CDR3 is 15 residues. V was pared by 5 bases and J by 3 bases, with 14 bases between. The CDR3 reads CASSGAQDVKNIQYF. CDR3 nucleotide sequence: TGTGCCAGCAGTGGGGCGCAGGACGTCAAAAACATTCAGTACTTC.

This clonotype was observed many times. The V gene is TRBV20-1, the J gene TRBJ2-1; D may be TRBD1 or TRBD2 (5 bases each). V lost 0 bases and J lost 5, with 14 bases in between. The CDR3 runs to 15 residues. Germline CDR1 and CDR2: DFQATT and SNEGSKA (reference sequence). The CDR3 loop reads CSARDPGRADNEQFF. The CDR3 bases are TGCAGTGCTAGAGATCCGGGACGAGCGGACAATGAGCAGTTCTTC.

V gene TRBV12-3 or TRBV12-4 combines with J gene TRBJ2-7, with D possibly being TRBD2 (6 bases). The V gene lost 3 bases and the J gene lost 12 bases, with 18 bases spanning the gap. This CDR3 has 13 residues. CDR3 DNA: TGTGCCAGCAGTTTTGGCGCATCGGGCGGGATGTACTTC. Translating it yields CASSFGASGGMYF.

This clonotype showed up just a few times. The V call is TRBV20-1, the J call TRBJ2-7, with 9 bases matching TRBD1. Germline lookup yields CDR1 DFQATT and CDR2 SNEGSKA (reference sequence). The CDR3 length is 15 residues. The V gene end was trimmed by 5 bases and the J gene end by 0 bases; junction bases not matched to a gene: 8. The CDR3 is CSAPGQGTSSYEQYF. CDR3 DNA: TGCAGTGCTCCAGGACAGGGGACGAGCTCCTACGAGCAGTACTTC.

The CDR3: CSAPPGGSEQYF. Here the CDR3 DNA reads TGCAGTGCTCCCCCAGGGGGAAGCGAGCAGTACTTC. This rearrangement joins TRBV20-1 to TRBJ2-4; 7 bases map to TRBD1. The closer fit of TRBJ2-7 to the DNA end suggests the J call may be wrong. The CDR3 loop spans 12 amino acids. Germline CDR1 is DFQATT and CDR2 is SNEGSKA (reference sequence).

This clonotype was picked up many times. The chain carries TRBV20-1 and TRBJ2-5; a weak D match, TRBD1 (6 bases). The CDR3 has 12 residues. Germline V gene lookup returns CDR1 DFQATT and CDR2 SNEGSKA (reference sequence). Trimming cost V 5 bases and J 7 bases, with 14 bases left between them. Written as DNA, the CDR3 is TGCAGTGCTCCGGGACAACCGGGGACCCAGTACTTC. Translation: CSAPGQPGTQYF.

This clonotype showed up just a few times. This chain uses TRBV2 with TRBJ2-4; 7 bases match TRBD1. The DNA end is a closer match to TRBJ2-7, so the J assignment may be wrong. The CDR3 totals 14 residues. The germline V gene has CDR1 SNHLY and CDR2 FYNNEI. The CDR3 sequence: CASRPDRVAYEQYF. CDR3 bases: TGTGCCAGCAGACCAGACAGGGTGGCCTACGAGCAGTACTTC.

The V call is TRBV28, the J call TRBJ2-5, with D uncertain. Germline-derived CDR1 and CDR2 are MDHEN and SYDVKM. The CDR3 contains 12 residues. V lost 7 bases, J lost 3 bases, and 9 bases lay in between. DNA of the CDR3: TGTGCCAGCAAGACCGCTGAAGAGACCCAGTACTTC. Protein sequence: CASKTAEETQYF.

This sequence joins TRBV29-1 and TRBJ1-2; tentative D call: TRBD1 (5 bases). V was pared by 6 bases and J by 0 bases, with 14 bases between. The length of the CDR3 is 14 residues. The germline V gene encodes CDR1 SQVTM and CDR2 ANQGSEA. In DNA, the CDR3 is TGCAGCGTCCCTTCGACAGAAGCTAACTATGGCTACACCTTC. It codes for CSVPSTEANYGYTF.

V and J are TRBV7-2 and TRBJ2-1, with TRBD1 matching over 7 bases. V was clipped by 3 bases and J by 12 bases; unmatched bases: 5. In germline, CDR1 is SGHTA, CDR2 FQGNSA. The CDR3 runs to 12 residues. The CDR3 sequence is CASSFDRVRQFF. CDR3 DNA sequence: TGTGCCAGCAGCTTCGACAGGGTTCGGCAGTTCTTC.

Comment on this clonotype: One end of the junction fails to match germline, which may point to a read error. CDR3 residues: CASSGIDGTGFNQPQHF. The CDR3 nucleotides read TGCGCCAGCAGTGGCATCGATGGAACCGGCTTCAATCAGCCCCAGCATTTT. The chain joins TRBV6-4 to TRBJ1-5; D uncertain. The CDR3 covers 17 residues. Germline V gene lookup returns CDR1 MRHNA and CDR2 SNTAGT.

Worth noting for this clonotype: A read error may produce the germline difference seen at one junction end. The rearrangement joins TRBV6-1 to TRBJ1-6, with 7 bases lining up with TRBD1. The CDR3 length is 16 residues. Germline V gives CDR1 MNHNS, CDR2 SASEGT. For the CDR3, the DNA is TGTGCCAGCAGCGAAGGAAGACAGGGAAGCGGTTCACCCCTCCACTTT. It translates to CASSEGRQGSGSPLHF.

This clonotype was counted between two and nine times. The V gene is TRBV29-1, the J gene TRBJ2-7; TRBD1 matches 7 bases. CDR3 size: 13 residues. Germline-derived CDR1 and CDR2 are SQVTM and ANQGSEA. Trimming at V came to 4 bases and at J to 0 bases, leaving 3 bases not matched to a gene. In nucleotides, the CDR3 is TGCAGCGTTGCCAGGGGGAACTCCTACGAGCAGTACTTC. Amino acids: CSVARGNSYEQYF.

The CDR3 DNA follows: TGTGCCAGCAGTCAACCCTCGGGACCAAGTACAGATACGCAGTATTTT. Its protein is CASSQPSGPSTDTQYF. The chain has TRBV6-2 or TRBV6-3 and TRBJ2-3; D may correspond to TRBD1 or TRBD2 (5 bases each). Trimming removed 5 bases at V and 3 bases at J, with 18 bases between. Germline values: CDR1 MNHEY, CDR2 SVGEGT. CDR3 length: 16 residues.

The chain joins TRBV12-3 or TRBV12-4 to TRBJ1-6, with D hard to call. The V end was cut by 5 bases, the J end by 8 bases, with 10 bases between. The CDR3 has 13 amino acids. Here the CDR3 reads CASSVSGDSPLHF. DNA of the CDR3: TGTGCCAGCAGTGTATCGGGCGATTCACCCCTCCACTTT.

The genes are TRBV11-2 and TRBJ2-1, with a tentative D call TRBD2 (5 bases). There are 15 residues in the CDR3. V was clipped by 2 bases and J by 6 bases, with 14 bases between them. The germline gives CDR1 SGHAT, CDR2 FQNNGV. CDR3 in DNA: TGTGCCAGCAGCTTAAGGAGAGGGCCCGGCAATGAGCAGTTCTTC. It yields the protein CASSLRRGPGNEQFF.

This chain uses TRBV28 with TRBJ2-4; D unresolved. V shed 5 bases and J shed 2 bases, with 13 bases lying between them. Germline CDR1 and CDR2: MDHEN and SYDVKM. The CDR3 has 15 residues. Here the CDR3 reads CASSPPRLTKNIQYF. The DNA for the CDR3 is TGTGCCAGCAGTCCCCCGAGGCTAACCAAAAACATTCAGTACTTC.